The rows below give T cell receptor beta chains drawn from one sample of a study of blood T cells in healthy people across ages. Each CDR3 protein is one row after TCRdb ran MiXCR on the 5' RACE reads. The sample has about 720,000 distinct CDR3 sequences; about a fifth are singletons. The sequencing sample was made of blood. The origin of the receptors is a man between 65 and 79 years old in good health. Both conserved end residues are part of each CDR3. A D gene is named only where the DNA matches it firmly. Size is stated for part of the rows, as once, few or many counts, or as a class when the clone is expanded.

V	size	D	J	DNA	CDR3
TRBV11-1	NA	TRBD1	TRBJ2-1	TGTGCCAGCAGCTTAAGGACAGGGGGCCACAATGAGCAGTTCTTC	CASSLRTGGHNEQFF
TRBV6-5	NA	NA	TRBJ1-5	TGTGCCAGCAGTTTGCGATTACACCTTCCCCAGCATTTT	CASSLRLHLPQHF
TRBV5-1	few	TRBD2	TRBJ2-5	TGCGCCAGCAGCCCCAGGACTAGCGGGCAACAAGAGACCCAGTACTTC	CASSPRTSGQQETQYF
TRBV20-1	NA	NA	TRBJ1-5	TGCAGTGCTAGAGATAGGTGGAGGGACACACTCATGCAGCCCCAGCATTTT	CSARDRWRDTLMQPQHF
TRBV2	NA	NA	TRBJ1-2	TGTGCCAGCACGGCCAGGTTAGAGGGCTACACCTTC	CASTARLEGYTF
TRBV20-1	NA	NA	TRBJ2-1	TGCAGTGCCCGGTCCGTCACCGATTCCTACAATGAGCAGTTCTTC	CSARSVTDSYNEQFF
TRBV20-1	NA	NA	TRBJ1-3	TGCAGTGCTAGTGCCAGCTCTGGAAACACCATATATTTT	CSASASSGNTIYF
TRBV29-1	many	TRBD2	TRBJ2-4	TGCAGCGCTGGACTAGCGCGGAACATTCAGTACTTC	CSAGLARNIQYF
TRBV7-9	NA	NA	TRBJ1-1	TGTGCCAGCAGCTTAGATGTATGGGGCACTGAAGCTTTCTTT	CASSLDVWGTEAFF
TRBV6-5	NA	NA	TRBJ1-5	TGTGCCAGCAGTTACTCAGGGGTCAATCAGCCCCAGCATTTT	CASSYSGVNQPQHF
TRBV20-1	NA	NA	TRBJ2-1	TGCAGTGCTAGAGGACGGAGGAATGAGCAGTTCTTC	CSARGRRNEQFF
TRBV24-1	few	NA	TRBJ2-1	TGTGCCACCAGTGCCACCCCCCGGGGCGTGCAGTTCTTC	CATSATPRGVQFF
TRBV5-5	few	NA	TRBJ2-7	TGTGCCAGCAGCTCTCCTCCTCCGTCCTACGAGCAGTACTTC	CASSSPPPSYEQYF
TRBV5-1	few	NA	TRBJ2-2	TGCGCCAGCAGACCCGGGACCGGGGAGCTGTTTTTT	CASRPGTGELFF
TRBV20-1	many	TRBD2	TRBJ2-1	TGCAGTGCTAGAGGACTAGCGGGAGTTGAGCAGTTCTTC	CSARGLAGVEQFF
TRBV18	few	TRBD1	TRBJ2-1	TGTGCCAGCTCACCGGACAGGGTCAACGATGAGCAGTTCTTC	CASSPDRVNDEQFF
TRBV7-9	few	NA	TRBJ2-5	TGTGCCAGCAGCGCGGGACTCTCACAAGAGACCCAGTACTTC	CASSAGLSQETQYF
TRBV6-5	few	NA	TRBJ1-1	TGTGCCAGCAGATTCAGGAACACTGAAGCTTTCTTT	CASRFRNTEAFF
TRBV20-1	NA	NA	TRBJ1-1	TGCAGTGCTAGCCCATACAGGGCCAGTGAAGCTTTCTTT	CSASPYRASEAFF
TRBV16	once	NA	TRBJ1-1	TGTGCCAGCAGCCCCAGACAGGTGGGTTCAGGTTGGAACACTGAAGCTTTCTTT	CASSPRQVGSGWNTEAFF
TRBV9	NA	TRBD1	TRBJ1-4	TGTGCCAGCAGCGTCGATACAGGGGAAAGGGCGAATGAAAAACTGTTTTTT	CASSVDTGERANEKLFF
TRBV5-1	NA	NA	TRBJ2-1	TGCGCCAGCAGCTTGTCCGGCCAAGAATTCTACAATGAGCAGTTCTTC	CASSLSGQEFYNEQFF
TRBV14	NA	NA	TRBJ2-1	TGTGCCAGCAGCCAAACCCAAACCTGGGGGGTAGGTAGCAATGAGCAGTTCTTC	CASSQTQTWGVGSNEQFF
TRBV20-1	NA	TRBD1	TRBJ2-2	TGCAGTGCTCTCCATGACAGGGGTGCCGGGGAGCTGTTTTTT	CSALHDRGAGELFF
TRBV29-1	NA	NA	TRBJ1-1	TGCAGCGTTTCGGACACTGAAGCTTTCTTT	CSVSDTEAFF
TRBV6-1	NA	NA	TRBJ1-3	TGTGCCAGCCGGATACAGGGAAACACCATATATTTT	CASRIQGNTIYF
TRBV12-3/TRBV12-4	few	NA	TRBJ1-2	TGTGCCAGCAGAATCCAGGGGAGAGATGGCTACACCTTC	CASRIQGRDGYTF
TRBV6-6	many	NA	TRBJ2-7	TGTGCCAGCACTCCTACATCGTTTAGCTCCTACGAGCAGTACTTC	CASTPTSFSSYEQYF
TRBV28	NA	TRBD1	TRBJ2-3	TGTGCCAGCAGCACTACCCCCGGGACAGGGACAGATACGCAGTATTTT	CASSTTPGTGTDTQYF
TRBV29-1	few	NA	TRBJ2-7	TGCAGCGTTGAAGATCGGCAGGGTAGCTACGAGCAGTACTTC	CSVEDRQGSYEQYF
TRBV27	few	NA	TRBJ2-1	TGTGCCAGCAGTTTTAGGCCCTACAATGAGCAGTTCTTC	CASSFRPYNEQFF
TRBV5-1	NA	NA	TRBJ1-4	TGCGCCAGCAGCTCGTCAGGCACAACTAATGAAAAACTGTTTTTT	CASSSSGTTNEKLFF
TRBV5-1	few	NA	TRBJ2-7	TGCGCCAGCAGCATAAACTACGAGCAGTACTTC	CASSINYEQYF
TRBV5-1	few	TRBD1	TRBJ2-1	TGCGCCAGCAGCCAAGGACAGGGAACCTACAATGAGCAGTTCTTC	CASSQGQGTYNEQFF
TRBV15	NA	TRBD1	TRBJ1-2	TGTGCCACCAGCCCGCAACAGGGACAGGGGGTCGGCTACACCTTC	CATSPQQGQGVGYTF
TRBV5-1	NA	NA	TRBJ2-3	TGCGCCAGCAGCGGGCGCGGGATAGATACGCAGTATTTT	CASSGRGIDTQYF
TRBV20-1	few	NA	TRBJ2-7	TGCAGTGCTGCGACAGGTCTCACCTACGAGCAGTACTTC	CSAATGLTYEQYF
TRBV18	few	NA	TRBJ2-1	TGTGCCAGCTCACCAATGGGGGACTTTGCCTACAATGAGCAGTTCTTC	CASSPMGDFAYNEQFF
TRBV28	many	TRBD1	TRBJ2-7	TGTGCCACTTATTGGACAGGCTCCTACGAGCAGTACTTC	CATYWTGSYEQYF
TRBV5-5	few	NA	TRBJ1-4	TGTGCCAGCAGCTTGGCGGGGGCCGATCCAACTAATGAAAAACTGTTTTTT	CASSLAGADPTNEKLFF
TRBV5-6	few	NA	TRBJ2-1	TGTGCCAGCAGCTTCCGGGACACCGGATTAAATGAGCAGTTCTTC	CASSFRDTGLNEQFF
TRBV5-4	few	TRBD1	TRBJ2-5	TGTGCCAGCAGCGTACCGACAGGGGCCGAGACCCAGTACTTC	CASSVPTGAETQYF
TRBV6-2/TRBV6-3	few	NA	TRBJ2-7	TGTGCCAGTCAAGCCCCGTCGACAGCTTTCCACGAGCAGTACTTC	CASQAPSTAFHEQYF
TRBV7-2	NA	NA	TRBJ1-2	TGTGCCAGCAGCTTAGCGTCCAGGGTGAATGGCTACACCTTC	CASSLASRVNGYTF
TRBV12-3/TRBV12-4	few	TRBD1	TRBJ2-7	TGTGCCAGCAACAGGGGACAGTCTTTCCACGAGCAGTACTTC	CASNRGQSFHEQYF
TRBV6-5	NA	NA	TRBJ2-7	TGTGCCAGCAGTTACTCGAGGGTTCACGAGCAGTACTTC	CASSYSRVHEQYF
TRBV20-1	once	NA	TRBJ2-1	TGCAGTGCACAAACTAGTTCCGCCTACAATGAGCAGTTCTTC	CSAQTSSAYNEQFF
TRBV4-2	NA	TRBD1	TRBJ1-5	TGTGCCAGCAGCCGGGACAGGGGGAATCGGCCCCAGCATTTT	CASSRDRGNRPQHF
TRBV7-9	NA	NA	TRBJ1-4	TGTGCCAGCAGGCCGGGACGGAAGAATGAAAAACTGTTTTTT	CASRPGRKNEKLFF
TRBV10-2	NA	NA	TRBJ2-1	TGCGCCAGCAGTGAGGAGGCGTTCTCCTACAATGCGCAGTTCTTC	CASSEEAFSYNAQFF